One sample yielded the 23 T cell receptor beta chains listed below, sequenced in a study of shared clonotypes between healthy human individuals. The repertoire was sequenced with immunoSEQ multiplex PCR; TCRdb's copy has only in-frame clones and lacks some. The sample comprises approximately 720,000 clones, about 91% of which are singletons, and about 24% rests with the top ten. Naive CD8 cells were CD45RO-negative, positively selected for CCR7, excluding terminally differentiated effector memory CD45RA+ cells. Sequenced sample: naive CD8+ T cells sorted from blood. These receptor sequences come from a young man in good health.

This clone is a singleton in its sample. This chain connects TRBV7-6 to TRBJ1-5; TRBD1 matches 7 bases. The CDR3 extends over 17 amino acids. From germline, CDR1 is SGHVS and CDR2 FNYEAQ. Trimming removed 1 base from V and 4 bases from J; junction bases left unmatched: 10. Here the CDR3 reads CASSLVSGQKGNQPQHF. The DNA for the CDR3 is TGTGCCAGCAGCTTAGTCTCGGGACAGAAGGGAAATCAGCCCCAGCATTTT.

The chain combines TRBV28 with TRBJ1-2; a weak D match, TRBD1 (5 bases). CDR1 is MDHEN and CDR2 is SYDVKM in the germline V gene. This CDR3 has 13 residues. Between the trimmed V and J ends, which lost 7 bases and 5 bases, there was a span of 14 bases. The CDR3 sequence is CASTLEGAYGYTF. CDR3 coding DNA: TGTGCCAGCACCCTCGAAGGGGCGTATGGCTACACCTTC.

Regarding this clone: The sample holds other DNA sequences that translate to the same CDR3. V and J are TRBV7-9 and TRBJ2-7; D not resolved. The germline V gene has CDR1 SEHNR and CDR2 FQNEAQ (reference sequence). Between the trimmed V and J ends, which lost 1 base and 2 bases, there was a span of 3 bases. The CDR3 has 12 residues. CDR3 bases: TGTGCCAGCAGCTTAGGGGCCTACGAGCAGTACTTC. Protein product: CASSLGAYEQYF.

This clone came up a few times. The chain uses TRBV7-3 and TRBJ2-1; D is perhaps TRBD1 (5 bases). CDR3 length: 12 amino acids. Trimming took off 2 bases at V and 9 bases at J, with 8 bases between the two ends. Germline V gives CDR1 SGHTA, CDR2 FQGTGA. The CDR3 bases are TGTGCCAGCAGCTTAGACAGCTCTGAGCAGTTCTTC. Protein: CASSLDSSEQFF.

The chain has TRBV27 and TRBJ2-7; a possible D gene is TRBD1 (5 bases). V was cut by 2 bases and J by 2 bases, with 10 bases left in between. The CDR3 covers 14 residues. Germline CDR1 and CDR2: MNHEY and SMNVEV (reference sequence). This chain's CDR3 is CASSLASRAYEQYF. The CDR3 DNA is TGTGCCAGCAGTTTAGCAAGCAGGGCCTACGAGCAGTACTTC.

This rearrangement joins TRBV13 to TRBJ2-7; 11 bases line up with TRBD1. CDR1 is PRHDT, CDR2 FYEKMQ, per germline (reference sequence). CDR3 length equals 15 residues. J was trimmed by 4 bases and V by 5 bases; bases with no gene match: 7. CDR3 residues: CASSPRGQGEYEQYF. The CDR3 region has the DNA TGTGCCAGCAGCCCACGGGGACAGGGGGAATACGAGCAGTACTTC.

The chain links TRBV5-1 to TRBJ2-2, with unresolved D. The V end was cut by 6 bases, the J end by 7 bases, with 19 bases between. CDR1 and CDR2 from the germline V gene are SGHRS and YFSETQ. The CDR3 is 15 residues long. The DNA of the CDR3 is TGCGCCAGCACGGTCGAGTGGGATTTAGGCGGGGAGCTGTTTTTT. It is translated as CASTVEWDLGGELFF.

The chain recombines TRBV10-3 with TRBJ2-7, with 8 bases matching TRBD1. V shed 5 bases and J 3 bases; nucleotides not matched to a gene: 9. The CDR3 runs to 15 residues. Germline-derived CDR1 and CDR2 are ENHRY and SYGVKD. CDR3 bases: TGTGCCATCAGTTCTTCCTTGACAGGGGTCTACGAGCAGTACTTC. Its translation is CAISSSLTGVYEQYF.

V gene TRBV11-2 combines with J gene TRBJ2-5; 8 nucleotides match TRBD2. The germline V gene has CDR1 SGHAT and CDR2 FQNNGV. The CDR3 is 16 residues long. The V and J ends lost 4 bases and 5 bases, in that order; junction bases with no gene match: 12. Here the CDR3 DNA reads TGTGCCAGCAGCTCCGATGAGTTTGGCGGGGGGGAGACCCAGTACTTC. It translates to CASSSDEFGGGETQYF.

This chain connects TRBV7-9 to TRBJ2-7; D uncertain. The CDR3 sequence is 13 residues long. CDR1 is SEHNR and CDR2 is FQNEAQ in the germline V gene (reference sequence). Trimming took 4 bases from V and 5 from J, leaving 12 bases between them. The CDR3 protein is CASSWVVGHEQYF. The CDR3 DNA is TGTGCCAGCAGCTGGGTTGTCGGCCACGAGCAGTACTTC.

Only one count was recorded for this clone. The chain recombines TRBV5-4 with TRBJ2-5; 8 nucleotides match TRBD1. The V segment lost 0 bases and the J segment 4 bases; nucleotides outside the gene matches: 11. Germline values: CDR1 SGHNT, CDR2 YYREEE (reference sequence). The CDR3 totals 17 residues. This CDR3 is CASSLARGRFVAETQYF. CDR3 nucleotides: TGTGCCAGCAGCTTGGCCAGGGGGCGCTTTGTAGCAGAGACCCAGTACTTC.

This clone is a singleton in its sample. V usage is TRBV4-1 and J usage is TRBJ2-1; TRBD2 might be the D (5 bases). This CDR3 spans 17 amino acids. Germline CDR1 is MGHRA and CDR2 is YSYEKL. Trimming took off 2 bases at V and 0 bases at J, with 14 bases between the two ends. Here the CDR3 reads CASSQTLTTSSYNEQFF. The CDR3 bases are TGCGCCAGCAGCCAAACTCTGACTACGAGCTCCTACAATGAGCAGTTCTTC.

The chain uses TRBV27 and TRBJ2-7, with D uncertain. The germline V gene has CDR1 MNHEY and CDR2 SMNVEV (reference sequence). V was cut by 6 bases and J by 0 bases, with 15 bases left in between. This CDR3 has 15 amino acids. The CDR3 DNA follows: TGTGCCAGCAGCTGGGGAAACCGGGCCTCCTACGAGCAGTACTTC. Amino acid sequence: CASSWGNRASYEQYF.

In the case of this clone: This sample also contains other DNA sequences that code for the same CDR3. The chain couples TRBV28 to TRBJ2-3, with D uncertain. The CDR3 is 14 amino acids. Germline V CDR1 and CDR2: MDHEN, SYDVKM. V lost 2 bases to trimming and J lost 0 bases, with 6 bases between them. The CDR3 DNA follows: TGTGCCAGCAGTTTACTCAGTAGCACAGATACGCAGTATTTT. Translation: CASSLLSSTDTQYF.

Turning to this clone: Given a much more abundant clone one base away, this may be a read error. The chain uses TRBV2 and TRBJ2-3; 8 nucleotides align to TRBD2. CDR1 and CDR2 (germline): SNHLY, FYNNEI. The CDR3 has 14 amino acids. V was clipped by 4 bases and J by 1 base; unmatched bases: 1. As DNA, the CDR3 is TGTGCCAGCAGTGGGACTAGCCGCACAGATACGCAGTATTTT. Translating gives CASSGTSRTDTQYF.

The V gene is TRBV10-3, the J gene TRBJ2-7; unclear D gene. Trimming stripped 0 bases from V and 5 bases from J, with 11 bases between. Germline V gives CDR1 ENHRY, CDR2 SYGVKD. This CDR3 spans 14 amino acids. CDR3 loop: CAISESTETHEQYF. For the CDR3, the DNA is TGTGCCATCAGTGAGTCGACGGAGACCCACGAGCAGTACTTC.

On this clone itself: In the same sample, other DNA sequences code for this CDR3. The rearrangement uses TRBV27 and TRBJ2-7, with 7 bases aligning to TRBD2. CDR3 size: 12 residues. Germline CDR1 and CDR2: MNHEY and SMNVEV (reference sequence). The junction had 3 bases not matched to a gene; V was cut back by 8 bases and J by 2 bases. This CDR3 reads CASGGRAYEQYF. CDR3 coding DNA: TGTGCCAGCGGGGGGAGGGCCTACGAGCAGTACTTC.

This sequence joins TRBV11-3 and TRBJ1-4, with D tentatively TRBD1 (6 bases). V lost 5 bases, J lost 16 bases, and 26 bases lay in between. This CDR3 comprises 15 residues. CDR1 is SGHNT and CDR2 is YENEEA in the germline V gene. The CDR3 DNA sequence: TGTGCCAGCAGCCCGATCACAACAGGGCCGGGTGGTCCGTTTTTT. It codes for CASSPITTGPGGPFF. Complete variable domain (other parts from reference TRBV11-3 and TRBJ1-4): EAGVVQSPRYKIIEKKQPVAFWCNPISGHNTLYWYLQNLGQGPELLIRYENEEAVDDSQLPKDRFSAERLKGVDSTLKIQPAELGDSAVYLCASSPITTGPGGPFFGSGTQLSVL.

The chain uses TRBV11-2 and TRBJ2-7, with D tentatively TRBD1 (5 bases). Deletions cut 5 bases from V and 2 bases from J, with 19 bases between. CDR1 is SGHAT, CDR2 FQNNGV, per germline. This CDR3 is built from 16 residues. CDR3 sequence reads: CASSPALRTRTYEQYF. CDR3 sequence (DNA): TGTGCCAGCAGCCCCGCCCTGAGGACACGAACCTACGAGCAGTACTTC. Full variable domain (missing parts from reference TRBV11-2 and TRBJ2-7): EAGVAQSPRYKIIEKRQSVAFWCNPISGHATLYWYQQILGQGPKLLIQFQNNGVVDDSQLPKDRFSAERLKGVDSTLKIQPAKLEDSAVYLCASSPALRTRTYEQYFGPGTRLTVT.

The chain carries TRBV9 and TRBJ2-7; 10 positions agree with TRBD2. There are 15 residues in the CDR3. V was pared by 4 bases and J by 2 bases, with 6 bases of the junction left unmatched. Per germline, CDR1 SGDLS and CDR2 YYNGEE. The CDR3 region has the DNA TGTGCCAGCAGCCTCGGACTAGCGGCAACCTACGAGCAGTACTTC. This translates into CASSLGLAATYEQYF.

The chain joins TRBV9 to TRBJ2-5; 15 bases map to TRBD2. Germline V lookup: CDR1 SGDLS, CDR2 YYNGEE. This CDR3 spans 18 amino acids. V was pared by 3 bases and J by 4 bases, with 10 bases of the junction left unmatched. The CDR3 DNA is TGTGCCAGCAGCGCTACCGGGACTAGCGGGAGGAGAGTAGAGACCCAGTACTTC. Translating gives CASSATGTSGRRVETQYF.

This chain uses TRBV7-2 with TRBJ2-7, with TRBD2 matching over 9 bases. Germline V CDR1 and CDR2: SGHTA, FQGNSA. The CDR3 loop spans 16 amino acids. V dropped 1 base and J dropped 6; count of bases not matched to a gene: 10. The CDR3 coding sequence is TGTGCCAGCAGCTTAGTAACCGGCGGGAGGGTGGGCGAGCAGTACTTC. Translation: CASSLVTGGRVGEQYF.

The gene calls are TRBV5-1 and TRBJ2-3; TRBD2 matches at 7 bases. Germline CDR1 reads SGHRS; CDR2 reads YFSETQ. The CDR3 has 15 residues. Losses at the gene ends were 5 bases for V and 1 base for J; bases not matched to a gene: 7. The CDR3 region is CASRRRGGGTDTQYF. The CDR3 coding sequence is TGCGCCAGCAGGCGGAGGGGAGGGGGCACAGATACGCAGTATTTT.